The TCR beta chain under discussion was sequenced for a study of blood T cell repertoires in COVID-19. Study as a whole: The cDNA or gDNA used as material had been derived from T cells, B-cell-depleted T cells, or PBMCs.

As originally analysed: Amplified reference gene primers provided the basis for estimating nucleated cell counts. Measured with immunoSEQ multiplex PCR; TCRdb has only the in-frame clones, and not every one. That table supplies the V and J calls and clone size; D and trimming were determined from the DNA. The data hold 140,000 to 150,000 clones, with around three quarters observed a single time. This CDR3 is 15 amino acids long. Trimming removed 5 bases from V and 6 bases from J; junction bases left unmatched: 7. Germline V lookup: CDR1 LNHDA, CDR2 SQIVND (reference sequence). V usage is TRBV19 and J usage is TRBJ1-6; 7 positions agree with TRBD1. The sample taken for sequencing was peripheral blood. The receptor's source is a man aged 50 to 59 with acute or convalescent COVID-19. The CDR3 DNA reads TGTGCCAGTAGTGAACAGGGGTCTCGTAATTCACCCCTCCACTTT. Protein: CASSEQGSRNSPLHF.